This T cell receptor (beta chain) was sequenced in a study of molecular identifiers for immune sequencing clone quantification. In the study overall: Four of five RNA aliquots from approximately 22,000 or 94,000 naive CD8 T cells were sequenced.

The authors built bulk TCR libraries by previously described methods with listed TCR primers. TCRdb recomputed calls from the PCR reads with MiXCR, one row per CDR3 protein. The sample contains some 320,000 distinct CDR3 sequences, over 20% of which appear only once. General study points: Clones that exceeded 20 RNA copies held over 99% of effector molecules, yet under 1% in naive cells.

Germline-derived CDR1 and CDR2 are SEHNR and FQNEAQ (reference sequence). The CDR3 is 14 residues long. V was trimmed by 3 bases and J by 2 bases, leaving 9 bases between them. Turning to this clonotype: Its matching antigen is unknown.

V gene TRBV7-9 combines with J gene TRBJ2-3; D could derive from TRBD1 or TRBD2 (6 bases each). The clonotype comes from a human donor in good health. Some libraries in this study had Jurkat cell RNA spiked in. The sample comprised naive CD8+ T cells from blood, with Jurkat cell RNA spiked in. Stated subset: FACS-sorted CD8+CD4-CCR7+CD45RA+ naive T cells. The DNA of the CDR3 is TGTGCCAGCAGCTTGGGGGGACACACAGATACGCAGTATTTT. Its protein product is CASSLGGHTDTQYF.